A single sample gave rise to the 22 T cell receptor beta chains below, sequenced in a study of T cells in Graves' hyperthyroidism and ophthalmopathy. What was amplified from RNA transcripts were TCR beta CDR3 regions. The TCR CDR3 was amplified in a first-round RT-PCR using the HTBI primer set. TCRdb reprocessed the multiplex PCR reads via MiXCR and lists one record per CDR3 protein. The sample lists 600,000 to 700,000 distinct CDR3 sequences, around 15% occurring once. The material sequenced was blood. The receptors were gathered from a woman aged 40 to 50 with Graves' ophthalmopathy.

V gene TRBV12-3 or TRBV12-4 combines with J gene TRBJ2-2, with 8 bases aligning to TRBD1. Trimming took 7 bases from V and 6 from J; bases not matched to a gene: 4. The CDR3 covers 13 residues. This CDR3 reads CASNPGGPGELFF. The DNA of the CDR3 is TGTGCCAGCAACCCAGGGGGCCCCGGGGAGCTGTTTTTT.

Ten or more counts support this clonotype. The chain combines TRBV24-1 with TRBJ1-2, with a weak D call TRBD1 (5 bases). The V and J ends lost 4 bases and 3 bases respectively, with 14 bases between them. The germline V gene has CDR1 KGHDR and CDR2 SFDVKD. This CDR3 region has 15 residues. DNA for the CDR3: TGTGCCACCAGTGACTCGGCCTCGGGGGACTATGGCTACACCTTC. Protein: CATSDSASGDYGYTF.

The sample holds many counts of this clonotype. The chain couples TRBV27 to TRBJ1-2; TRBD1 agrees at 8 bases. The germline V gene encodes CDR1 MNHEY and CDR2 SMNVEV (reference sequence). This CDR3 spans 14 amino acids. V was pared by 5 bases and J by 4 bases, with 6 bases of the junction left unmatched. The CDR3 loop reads CASSGQGVSYGYTF. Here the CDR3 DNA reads TGTGCCAGCAGTGGACAGGGCGTCTCCTATGGCTACACCTTC.

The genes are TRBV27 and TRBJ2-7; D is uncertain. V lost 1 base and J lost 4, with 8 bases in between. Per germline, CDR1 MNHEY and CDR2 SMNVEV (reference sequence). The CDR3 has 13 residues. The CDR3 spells CASSLFRSYEQYF. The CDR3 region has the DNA TGTGCCAGCAGTTTATTCCGATCGTACGAGCAGTACTTC.

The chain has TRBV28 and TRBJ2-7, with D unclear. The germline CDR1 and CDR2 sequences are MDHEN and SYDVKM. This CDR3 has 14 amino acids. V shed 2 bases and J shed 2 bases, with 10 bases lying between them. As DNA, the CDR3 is TGTGCCAGCAGTTTACGTCAGGAGACCTACGAGCAGTACTTC. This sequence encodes CASSLRQETYEQYF.

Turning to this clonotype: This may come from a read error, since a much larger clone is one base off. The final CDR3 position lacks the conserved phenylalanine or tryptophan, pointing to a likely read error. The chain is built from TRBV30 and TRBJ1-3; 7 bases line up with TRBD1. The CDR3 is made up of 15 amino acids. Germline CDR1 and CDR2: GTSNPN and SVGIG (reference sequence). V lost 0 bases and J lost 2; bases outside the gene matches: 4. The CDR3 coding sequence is TGTGCCTGGAGTGTTGCTACAGGGGCTGGAAACACCATATATCTT. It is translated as CAWSVATGAGNTIYL.

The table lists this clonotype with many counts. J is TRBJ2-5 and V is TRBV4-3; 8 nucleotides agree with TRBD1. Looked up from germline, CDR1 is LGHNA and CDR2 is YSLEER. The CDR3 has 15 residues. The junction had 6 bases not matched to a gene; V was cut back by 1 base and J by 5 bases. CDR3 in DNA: TGCGCCAGCAGCCAAGCACGGACAGGGTGGGAGACCCAGTACTTC. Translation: CASSQARTGWETQYF.

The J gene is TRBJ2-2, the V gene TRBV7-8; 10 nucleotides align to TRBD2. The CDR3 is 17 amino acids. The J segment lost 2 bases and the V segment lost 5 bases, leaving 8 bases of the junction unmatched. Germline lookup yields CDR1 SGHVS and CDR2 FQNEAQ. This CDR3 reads CASSPRASGSNTGELFF. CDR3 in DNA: TGTGCCAGCAGCCCAAGAGCTAGCGGGAGTAACACCGGGGAGCTGTTTTTT.

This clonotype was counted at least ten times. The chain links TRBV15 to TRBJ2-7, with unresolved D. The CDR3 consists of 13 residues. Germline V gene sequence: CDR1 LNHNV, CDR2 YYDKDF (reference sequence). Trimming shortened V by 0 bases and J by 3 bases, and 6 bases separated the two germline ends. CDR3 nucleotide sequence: TGTGCCACCAGCAGAGATCTTTTCTACGAGCAGTACTTC. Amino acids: CATSRDLFYEQYF.

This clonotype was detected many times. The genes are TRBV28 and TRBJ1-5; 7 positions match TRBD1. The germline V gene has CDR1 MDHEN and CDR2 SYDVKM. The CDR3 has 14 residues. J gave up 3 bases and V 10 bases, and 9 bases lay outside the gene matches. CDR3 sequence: CATQGQPFNQPQHF. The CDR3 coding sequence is TGTGCCACCCAGGGACAGCCTTTCAATCAGCCCCAGCATTTT.

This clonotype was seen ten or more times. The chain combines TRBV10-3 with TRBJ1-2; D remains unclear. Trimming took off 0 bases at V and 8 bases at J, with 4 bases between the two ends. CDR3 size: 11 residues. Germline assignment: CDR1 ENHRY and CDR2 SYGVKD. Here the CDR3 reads CAISESRGYTF. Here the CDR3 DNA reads TGTGCCATCAGTGAGTCGAGGGGCTACACCTTC.

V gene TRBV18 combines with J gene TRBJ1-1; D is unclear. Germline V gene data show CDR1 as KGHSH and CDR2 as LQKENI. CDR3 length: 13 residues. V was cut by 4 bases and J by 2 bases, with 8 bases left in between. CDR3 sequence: CASSQTHNTEAFF. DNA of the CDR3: TGTGCCAGCTCACAAACACATAACACTGAAGCTTTCTTT.

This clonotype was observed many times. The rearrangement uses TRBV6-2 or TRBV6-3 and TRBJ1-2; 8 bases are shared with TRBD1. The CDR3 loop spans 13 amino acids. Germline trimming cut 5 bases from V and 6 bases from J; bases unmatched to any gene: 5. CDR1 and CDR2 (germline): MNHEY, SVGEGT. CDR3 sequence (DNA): TGTGCCAGCAGTGAGGACAGGGAGAATGGCTACACCTTC. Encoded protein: CASSEDRENGYTF.

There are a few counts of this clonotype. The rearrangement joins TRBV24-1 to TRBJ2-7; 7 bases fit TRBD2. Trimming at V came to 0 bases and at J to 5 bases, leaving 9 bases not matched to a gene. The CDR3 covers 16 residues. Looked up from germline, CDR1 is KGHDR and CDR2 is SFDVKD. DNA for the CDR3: TGTGCCACCAGTGATTTGGGGCAGGGAGGGATCCACGAGCAGTACTTC. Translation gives CATSDLGQGGIHEQYF.

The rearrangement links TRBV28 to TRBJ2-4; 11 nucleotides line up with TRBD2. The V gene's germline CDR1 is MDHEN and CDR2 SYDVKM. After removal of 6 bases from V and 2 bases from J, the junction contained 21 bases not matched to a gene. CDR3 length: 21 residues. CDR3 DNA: TGTGCCAGCAGCCAAAGTGCGGTACTAGCGGGAGCCCTGTGGACCAAAAACATTCAGTACTTC. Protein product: CASSQSAVLAGALWTKNIQYF.

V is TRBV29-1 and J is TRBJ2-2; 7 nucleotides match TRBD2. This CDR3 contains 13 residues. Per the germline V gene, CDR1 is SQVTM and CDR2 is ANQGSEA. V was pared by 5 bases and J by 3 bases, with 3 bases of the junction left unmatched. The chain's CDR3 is CSVKRDYTGELFF. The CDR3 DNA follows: TGCAGCGTTAAGCGGGACTACACCGGGGAGCTGTTTTTT.

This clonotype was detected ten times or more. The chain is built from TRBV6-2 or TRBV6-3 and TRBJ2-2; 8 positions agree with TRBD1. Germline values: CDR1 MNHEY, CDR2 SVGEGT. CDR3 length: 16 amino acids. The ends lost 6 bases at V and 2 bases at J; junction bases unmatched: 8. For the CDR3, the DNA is TGTGCCAGCAGCCAAACAGGGGGAGGTAACACCGGGGAGCTGTTTTTT. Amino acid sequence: CASSQTGGGNTGELFF.

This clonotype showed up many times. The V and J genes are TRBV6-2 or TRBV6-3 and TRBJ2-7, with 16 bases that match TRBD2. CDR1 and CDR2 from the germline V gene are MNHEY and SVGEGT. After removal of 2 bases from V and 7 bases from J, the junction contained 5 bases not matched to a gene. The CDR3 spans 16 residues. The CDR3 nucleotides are TGTGCCAGCAGTTACGGGACTAGCGGGAGGGCACGAGAGCAGTACTTC. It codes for CASSYGTSGRAREQYF.

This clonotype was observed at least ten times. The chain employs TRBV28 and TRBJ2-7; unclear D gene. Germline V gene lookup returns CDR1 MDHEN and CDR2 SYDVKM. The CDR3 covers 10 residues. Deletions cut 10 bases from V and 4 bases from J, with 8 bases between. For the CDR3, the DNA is TGTGCCACCCTCAAGTACGAGCAGTACTTC. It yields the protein CATLKYEQYF.

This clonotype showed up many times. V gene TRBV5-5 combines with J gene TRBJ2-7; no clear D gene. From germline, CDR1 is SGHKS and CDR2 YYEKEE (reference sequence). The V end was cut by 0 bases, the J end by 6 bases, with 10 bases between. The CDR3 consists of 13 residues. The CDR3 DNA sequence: TGTGCCAGCAGCTTGGTGGGGTTGGGCGAGCAGTACTTC. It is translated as CASSLVGLGEQYF. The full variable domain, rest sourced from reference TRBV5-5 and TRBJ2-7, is DAGVTQSPTHLIKTRGQQVTLRCSPISGHKSVSWYQQVLGQGPQFIFQYYEKEERGRGNFPDRFSARQFPNYSSELNVNALLLGDSALYLCASSLVGLGEQYFGPGTRLTVT.

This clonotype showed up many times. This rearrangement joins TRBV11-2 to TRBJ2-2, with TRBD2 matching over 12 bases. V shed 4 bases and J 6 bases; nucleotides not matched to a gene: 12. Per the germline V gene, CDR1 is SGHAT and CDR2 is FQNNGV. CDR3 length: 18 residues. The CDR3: CASSSSGTSGLNPGELFF. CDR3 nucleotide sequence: TGTGCCAGCAGCTCTTCCGGGACTAGCGGGCTAAATCCCGGGGAGCTGTTTTTT.

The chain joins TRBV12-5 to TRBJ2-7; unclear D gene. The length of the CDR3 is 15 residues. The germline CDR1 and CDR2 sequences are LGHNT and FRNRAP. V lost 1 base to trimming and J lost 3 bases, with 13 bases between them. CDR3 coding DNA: TGTGCTAGTGGTTTGGACCCGAGGCAAGACTACGAGCAGTACTTC. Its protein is CASGLDPRQDYEQYF.